Below, one T cell receptor beta chain is given with its context. Antigen unknown. The CDR3 consists of 16 residues. CDR1 is LNHNV and CDR2 is YYDKDF in the germline V gene (reference sequence). V dropped 1 base and J dropped 10; count of bases not matched to a gene: 5. This sample is part of a study of identical twins. The study, taken as a whole, reports: For cord blood, abundant beta clonotypes had fewer insertions, unlike memory repertoires, which showed none. Among out-of-frame alpha sequences shared by twins, low generation probability occurred in excess.

MiXCR, run by TCRdb on the 5' RACE reads, gives a single entry per CDR3 protein. Altogether about 520,000 distinct CDR3 sequences are present, 22% being singletons, with the ten largest covering about 0.99%. The sample was also reused in another study, on T cells expressing NK-cell markers. As reported in that work: An anti-gamma-delta TCR antibody was added in several experiments. It restricted sorting to alpha-beta TCR-expressing T cells. These clonotypes additionally ranked first within the CD3+CD56-NKG2C+ fraction of a few donors.

The rearrangement joins TRBV15 to TRBJ2-1, with TRBD2 matching 15 bases. This receptor was obtained from a woman between 18 and 29 years old in good health. Sequenced input: CD4+ T cells sorted from blood. The CDR3 DNA is TGTGCCACCAGCAGAGGGACTAGCGGGAGGGCCAAGGAGCAGTTCTTC. Protein: CATSRGTSGRAKEQFF. Full variable domain (outside the CDR3, taken from reference TRBV15 and TRBJ2-1): DAMVIQNPRYQVTQFGKPVTLSCSQTLNHNVMYWYQQKSSQAPKLLFHYYDKDFNNEADTPDNFQSRRPNTSFCFLDIRSPGLGDTAMYLCATSRGTSGRAKEQFFGPGTRLTVL.